These 18 T cell receptor beta chains were all obtained from the same sample, sequenced in a study of cytomegalovirus exposure and HLA in healthy donors. Profiling relied on immunoSEQ multiplex PCR, and the TCRdb table lists in-frame clones only, not all of them. The sample records around 120,000 clones, roughly 83% being singletons. Sequenced material: PBMCs. The source is a man younger than 35 in good health and CMV-seronegative.

The chain couples TRBV5-1 to TRBJ1-1; TRBD1 might be the D (5 bases). Trimming stripped 1 base from V and 5 bases from J, with 12 bases between. The CDR3 has 14 amino acids. Germline V gives CDR1 SGHRS, CDR2 YFSETQ. The CDR3 sequence is CASSLWGEGTEAFF. Written as DNA, the CDR3 is TGCGCCAGCAGCTTGTGGGGGGAAGGGACTGAAGCTTTCTTT.

The chain links TRBV7-9 to TRBJ2-2; 9 bases align to TRBD2. With 5 bases clipped from V and 4 bases from J, the junction kept 11 bases outside the gene matches. The CDR3 is 17 residues long. Germline V CDR1 and CDR2: SEHNR, FQNEAQ (reference sequence). CDR3 nucleotide sequence: TGTGCCAGCAGCCAAAAGACCGGGACTAGCTTCACCGGGGAGCTGTTTTTT. Amino acids: CASSQKTGTSFTGELFF.

V usage is TRBV6-5 and J usage is TRBJ1-1; 11 bases agree with TRBD1. V shed 1 base and J 5 bases; nucleotides not matched to a gene: 6. CDR3 length equals 16 residues. Germline lookup yields CDR1 MNHEY and CDR2 SVGAGI. CDR3 amino acids: CASSYYGQGADTEAFF. CDR3 nucleotide sequence: TGTGCCAGCAGTTACTACGGACAGGGGGCAGATACTGAAGCTTTCTTT.

The chain combines TRBV9 with TRBJ2-1; 8 bases line up with TRBD2. Trimming took 2 bases from V and 3 from J; bases not matched to a gene: 4. The CDR3 runs to 15 residues. Germline CDR1 is SGDLS and CDR2 is YYNGEE. The CDR3 DNA reads as TGTGCCAGCAGCGTTAGCGGGGCCTTCTACAATGAGCAGTTCTTC. Amino acids: CASSVSGAFYNEQFF.

V is TRBV13 and J is TRBJ1-1; TRBD1 agrees at 7 bases. The CDR3 is 13 residues long. Germline lookup yields CDR1 PRHDT and CDR2 FYEKMQ (reference sequence). The trim removed 8 bases at V and 5 bases at J, leaving 8 bases unmatched. CDR3 sequence reads: CASLTTGKTEAFF. The CDR3 nucleotides read TGTGCCAGCTTGACGACAGGGAAGACTGAAGCTTTCTTT.

The chain carries TRBV19 and TRBJ1-5; D is possibly TRBD1 (6 bases). The length of the CDR3 is 14 residues. V was trimmed by 3 bases and J by 3 bases, leaving 9 bases between them. Germline V gene data show CDR1 as LNHDA and CDR2 as SQIVND (reference sequence). CDR3 residues: CASSIGQYNQPQHF. The CDR3 nucleotides read TGTGCCAGTAGTATTGGACAGTACAATCAGCCCCAGCATTTT.

The chain uses TRBV6-6 and TRBJ2-7, with 10 nucleotides matching TRBD2. The trim removed 6 bases at V and 3 bases at J, leaving 8 bases unmatched. The CDR3 runs 15 residues. Germline CDR1 MNHNY, CDR2 SVGAGI (reference sequence). The CDR3 sequence is CASSSLAGEVYEQYF. CDR3 sequence (DNA): TGTGCCAGCAGCTCTCTAGCGGGAGAGGTCTACGAGCAGTACTTC.

The chain couples TRBV5-1 to TRBJ2-5, with D maybe TRBD2 (6 bases). The germline V and J ends were trimmed by 4 bases and 1 base, with 17 bases remaining between them. Germline lookup yields CDR1 SGHRS and CDR2 YFSETQ. The CDR3 is 16 amino acids. Written as DNA, the CDR3 is TGCGCCAGCAGCCCCTACAGCGCTAGCGCCCAAGAGACCCAGTACTTC. This gives the protein CASSPYSASAQETQYF. Full variable domain (outside the CDR3, taken from reference TRBV5-1 and TRBJ2-5): KAGVTQTPRYLIKTRGQQVTLSCSPISGHRSVSWYQQTPGQGLQFLFEYFSETQRNKGNFPGRFSGRQFSNSRSEMNVSTLELGDSALYLCASSPYSASAQETQYFGPGTRLLVL.

This chain connects TRBV21-1 to TRBJ1-3; the table's D call, TRBD1, has no DNA check behind it. TRBV21-1 is assigned pseudogene status. This CDR3 spans 14 amino acids. The CDR3 DNA follows: TGTGCCAGCAGGACGGACAGGGGATGGGACACCATATATTTT. Amino acids: CASRTDRGWDTIYF.

The chain is built from TRBV10-2 and TRBJ2-5; 12 nucleotides line up with TRBD2. V lost 2 bases, J lost 4 bases, and 17 bases stayed unmatched. The germline V gene encodes CDR1 WSHSY and CDR2 SAAADI. The CDR3 runs to 20 residues. The chain's CDR3 is CASSEARGVLAGGPPETQYF. The DNA of the CDR3 is TGCGCCAGCAGTGAGGCCAGGGGGGTCCTAGCGGGAGGGCCCCCAGAGACCCAGTACTTC.

The chain uses TRBV19 and TRBJ1-2, with D unclear. This CDR3 contains 13 residues. Trimming removed 5 bases from V and 6 bases from J, with 13 bases in between. The germline V gene has CDR1 LNHDA and CDR2 SQIVND (reference sequence). The CDR3 is CASSPAWQDGYTF. The CDR3 DNA reads TGTGCCAGTAGTCCAGCCTGGCAGGATGGCTACACCTTC.

J is TRBJ1-4 and V is TRBV5-4; a weak D match, TRBD1 (6 bases). Germline CDR1 is SGHNT and CDR2 is YYREEE (reference sequence). The CDR3 is made up of 14 amino acids. Trimming stripped 3 bases from V and 8 bases from J, with 14 bases between. Here the CDR3 reads CASSWTPQGEKLFF. CDR3 bases: TGTGCCAGCAGCTGGACGCCTCAGGGGGAAAAACTGTTTTTT.

The J gene is TRBJ1-3, the V gene TRBV6-5, with D possibly matching TRBD1 (6 bases). The V end was cut by 6 bases, the J end by 5 bases, with 14 bases between. Germline CDR1 is MNHEY and CDR2 is SVGAGI. The CDR3 is 14 amino acids. The CDR3 loop is CASSQGLNRNTIYF. For the CDR3, the DNA is TGTGCCAGCAGCCAGGGGTTAAACAGAAACACCATATATTTT.

The V call is TRBV6-6, the J call TRBJ1-6; D perhaps matches TRBD1 (5 bases). Trimming removed 8 bases at V and 0 bases at J, with 11 bases between. In germline, CDR1 is MNHNY, CDR2 SVGAGI (reference sequence). The CDR3 loop spans 15 amino acids. The CDR3 DNA follows: TGTGCCAGCTTAAGTGACAGCTCCTATAATTCACCCCTCCACTTT. It encodes CASLSDSSYNSPLHF.

The chain links TRBV27 to TRBJ1-2, with 9 bases that match TRBD1. The CDR3 covers 14 residues. V dropped 5 bases and J dropped 7; count of bases not matched to a gene: 8. Germline V CDR1 and CDR2: MNHEY, SMNVEV (reference sequence). CDR3 sequence: CASSGGTGWGGYTF. In DNA form, the CDR3 reads TGTGCCAGCAGTGGCGGGACAGGGTGGGGTGGCTACACCTTC.

The V call is TRBV30, the J call TRBJ2-2; D possibly corresponds to TRBD2 (6 bases). Germline values: CDR1 GTSNPN, CDR2 SVGIG (reference sequence). There are 14 residues in the CDR3. V lost 2 bases to trimming and J lost 3 bases, with 10 bases between them. The CDR3 bases are TGTGCCTGGAGTATGGGGACTCACACCGGGGAGCTGTTTTTT. It codes for CAWSMGTHTGELFF. The whole variable domain, filled in from reference TRBV30 and TRBJ2-2, reads SQTIHQWPATLVQPVGSPLSLECTVEGTSNPNLYWYRQAAGRGLQLLFYSVGIGQISSEVPQNLSASRPQDRQFILSSKKLLLSDSGFYLCAWSMGTHTGELFFGEGSRLTVL.

The chain couples TRBV5-1 to TRBJ2-5; D is ambiguous. Trimming shortened V by 5 bases and J by 1 base, and 12 bases separated the two germline ends. This CDR3 contains 14 residues. Germline V CDR1 and CDR2: SGHRS, YFSETQ. In DNA, the CDR3 is TGCGCCAGCAGTCACCCCGGGTCCCAAGAGACCCAGTACTTC. Protein: CASSHPGSQETQYF.

V and J are TRBV29-1 and TRBJ2-7; the D gene is possibly TRBD2 (5 bases). Germline CDR1 is SQVTM and CDR2 is ANQGSEA. The CDR3 has 16 residues. Trimming cost V 1 base and J 3 bases, with 19 bases left between them. CDR3 in amino acids: CSVEALSGSNLYEQYF. CDR3 in DNA: TGCAGCGTTGAAGCCCTCAGTGGGAGCAATCTCTACGAGCAGTACTTC.